This T cell receptor beta chain was sequenced in a study of cytomegalovirus exposure and HLA in healthy donors. The germline V gene has CDR1 SGDLS and CDR2 YYNGEE. The CDR3 loop spans 15 amino acids. The J segment lost 1 base and the V segment lost 0 bases, leaving 3 bases of the junction unmatched. This clone has just one count. Its antigen remains unknown. Different DNA sequences within this sample yield the same CDR3. The study, taken as a whole, reports: Researchers catalogued approximately 170 TCR beta chains as cytomegalovirus-associated. In the analysis, some V segments, TRBV6-2 and TRBV6-3 included, were excluded as indistinguishable.

The PCR had 60 Vbeta and 13 Jbeta primers. Original processing notes: An analysis performed later counted around 80 million unique TCR beta chains (around 9.9 million of them shared). Sequencing was performed with immunoSEQ multiplex PCR; in TCRdb, only in-frame clones are kept and a portion is missing. Clone size and the V and J calls come from that table; the DNA yielded D and trimming. The sample includes about 190,000 clones, roughly 84% seen only once; the top ten take approximately 2.4%. The sequencing input was PBMCs. The rearrangement links TRBV9 to TRBJ2-7, with 8 bases lining up with TRBD1. This sequence was found in a woman aged 45 to 65 in good health and CMV-seropositive. The CDR3 sequence: CASSVGQGPSYEQYF. As DNA, the CDR3 is TGTGCCAGCAGCGTAGGACAGGGGCCTTCCTACGAGCAGTACTTC.